A single sample gave rise to the 14 T cell receptor beta chains below, sequenced in a study of CD4 T cell repertoires in COVID-19. Some clones are missing from TCRdb's copy, which holds only in-frame ones; the method was immunoSEQ multiplex PCR. Altogether some 71,000 clones are present, under 90% being singletons, with the ten largest covering about 0.58%. This sample comprised CD4+ T cells from peripheral blood, obtained after recovery from COVID-19. All receptors derive from a human donor who had COVID-19.

The chain links TRBV5-6 to TRBJ2-5; 9 nucleotides agree with TRBD1. This CDR3 region has 17 residues. The germline gives CDR1 SGHDT, CDR2 YYEEEE. Germline trimming cut 4 bases from V and 5 bases from J; bases unmatched to any gene: 15. In DNA form, the CDR3 reads TGTGCCAGCAGCCCGCCCCGGGACAGGGTTATAGTGGAGACCCAGTACTTC. Amino acid sequence: CASSPPRDRVIVETQYF.

The rearrangement joins TRBV5-1 to TRBJ2-3; the D is unclear. This CDR3 is 16 amino acids long. Germline CDR1 reads SGHRS; CDR2 reads YFSETQ. V lost 4 bases and J 2 bases, leaving 17 bases between the germline ends. Written as DNA, the CDR3 is TGCGCCAGCAGCCGTTCTGGACGGACGATCACAGATACGCAGTATTTT. Translation gives CASSRSGRTITDTQYF.

The rearrangement joins TRBV29-1 to TRBJ2-1, with D possibly called TRBD1 or TRBD2 (6 bases each). The CDR3 is 10 amino acids. From germline, CDR1 is SQVTM and CDR2 ANQGSEA. V was trimmed by 6 bases and J by 14 bases, leaving 14 bases between them. CDR3 amino acids: CSVGRQAEFF. In DNA form, the CDR3 reads TGCAGCGTCGGGAGACAGGCGGAGTTCTTC.

CDR3 nucleotide sequence: TGTGCCAGCAGTGAGATGCTAGTACGAACAGATACGCAGTATTTT. It encodes CASSEMLVRTDTQYF. The chain links TRBV2 to TRBJ2-3; D gene unclear. V lost 3 bases to trimming and J lost 3 bases, with 13 bases between them. CDR3 length: 15 amino acids. Per germline, CDR1 SNHLY and CDR2 FYNNEI.

The chain has TRBV5-6 and TRBJ1-1; TRBD1 aligns across 7 bases. Unmatched junction bases numbered 5, after V lost 2 bases and J lost 10 bases. From germline, CDR1 is SGHDT and CDR2 YYEEEE. This CDR3 region has 12 residues. The CDR3 DNA sequence: TGTGCCAGCAGCTTTGTAGGGGGCGCAGCTTTCTTT. Its protein is CASSFVGGAAFF. The full variable domain, with the rest looked up from reference TRBV5-6 and TRBJ1-1, is DAGVTQSPTHLIKTRGQQVTLRCSPKSGHDTVSWYQQALGQGPQFIFQYYEEEERQRGNFPDRFSGHQFPNYSSELNVNALLLGDSALYLCASSFVGGAAFFGQGTRLTVV.

The V call is TRBV5-5, the J call TRBJ2-6; D gene ambiguous. CDR1 is SGHKS and CDR2 is YYEKEE in the germline V gene (reference sequence). V lost 0 bases, J lost 4 bases, and 8 bases lay in between. This CDR3 is built from 15 residues. Written as DNA, the CDR3 is TGTGCCAGCAGCTTGGGTGTACCGGGGGCCAACGTCCTGACTTTC. Protein product: CASSLGVPGANVLTF.

The rearrangement joins TRBV29-1 to TRBJ1-1, with D perhaps TRBD1 (5 bases). The V gene's germline CDR1 is SQVTM and CDR2 ANQGSEA. Trimming pared 3 bases from V and 1 base from J, leaving 12 bases between. The CDR3 covers 14 residues. This CDR3 is CSVDRVRANTEAFF. The CDR3 coding sequence is TGCAGCGTTGACAGGGTACGAGCGAACACTGAAGCTTTCTTT.

The chain joins TRBV19 to TRBJ1-5, with D unresolved. The germline V and J ends were trimmed by 8 bases and 5 bases, with 13 bases remaining between them. Per germline, CDR1 LNHDA and CDR2 SQIVND (reference sequence). There are 13 residues in the CDR3. Here the CDR3 reads CASALREHQPQHF. The CDR3 nucleotides read TGTGCCAGTGCGTTGAGGGAGCATCAGCCCCAGCATTTT.

Here the CDR3 DNA reads TGTGCCAGCAGCGACAGAGATTCACCCCTCCACTTT. Its protein is CASSDRDSPLHF. The chain links TRBV27 to TRBJ1-6, with a possible D match to TRBD1 (5 bases). In germline, CDR1 is MNHEY, CDR2 SMNVEV (reference sequence). CDR3 size: 12 residues. V dropped 6 bases and J dropped 8 bases, with 8 bases sitting between them.

The CDR3 here is CASSGTDRSYNEQFF. The CDR3 nucleotides are TGTGCCAGCAGTGGTACAGACCGCTCCTACAATGAGCAGTTCTTC. The chain recombines TRBV27 with TRBJ2-1; D unresolved. The CDR3 contains 15 residues. V was clipped by 5 bases and J by 0 bases, with 11 bases between them. CDR1 and CDR2 (germline): MNHEY, SMNVEV (reference sequence).

The rearrangement links TRBV27 to TRBJ2-7; TRBD2 agrees at 12 bases. This CDR3 spans 15 amino acids. Germline trimming cut 4 bases from V and 2 bases from J; bases unmatched to any gene: 3. Germline assignment: CDR1 MNHEY and CDR2 SMNVEV (reference sequence). The CDR3 loop is CASSYLAGGPYEQYF. In DNA, the CDR3 is TGTGCCAGCAGTTACCTAGCGGGAGGGCCCTACGAGCAGTACTTC.

V and J are TRBV6-2 or TRBV6-3 and TRBJ2-4; 7 bases agree with TRBD2. Germline CDR1 and CDR2: MNHEY and SVGEGT. This CDR3 region has 15 residues. The V segment lost 2 bases and the J segment 6 bases; nucleotides outside the gene matches: 7. The CDR3 region is CASSYRGGEGNIQYF. CDR3 nucleotides: TGTGCCAGCAGTTACCGGGGAGGGGAGGGAAACATTCAGTACTTC.

This clone showed up many times. The chain uses TRBV9 and TRBJ1-1; 7 nucleotides agree with TRBD1. CDR1 SGDLS and CDR2 YYNGEE come from the germline V gene. The CDR3 is 15 residues long. Trimming took 4 bases from V and 7 from J; bases not matched to a gene: 13. The CDR3: CASSSREGGYGEAFF. CDR3 sequence (DNA): TGTGCCAGCAGCTCCCGGGAAGGGGGCTATGGTGAAGCTTTCTTT. Using reference TRBV9 and TRBJ1-1 for the parts outside the CDR3, the full variable domain is DSGVTQTPKHLITATGQRVTLRCSPRSGDLSVYWYQQSLDQGLQFLIQYYNGEERAKGNILERFSAQQFPDLHSELNLSSLELGDSALYFCASSSREGGYGEAFFGQGTRLTVV.

The sample holds one count of this clone. The V gene is TRBV7-6, the J gene TRBJ2-1; no clear D. CDR1 is SGHVS and CDR2 is FNYEAQ in the germline V gene. The CDR3 loop spans 15 amino acids. The V end was cut by 5 bases, the J end by 4 bases, with 15 bases between. CDR3 in amino acids: CASSRRTEEYNEQFF. CDR3 nucleotides: TGTGCCAGCAGCCGAAGAACAGAGGAGTACAATGAGCAGTTCTTC. Complete variable domain (other parts from reference TRBV7-6 and TRBJ2-1): GAGVSQSPRYKVTKRGQDVALRCDPISGHVSLYWYRQALGQGPEFLTYFNYEAQQDKSGLPNDRFSAERPEGSISTLTIQRTEQRDSAMYRCASSRRTEEYNEQFFGPGTRLTVL.